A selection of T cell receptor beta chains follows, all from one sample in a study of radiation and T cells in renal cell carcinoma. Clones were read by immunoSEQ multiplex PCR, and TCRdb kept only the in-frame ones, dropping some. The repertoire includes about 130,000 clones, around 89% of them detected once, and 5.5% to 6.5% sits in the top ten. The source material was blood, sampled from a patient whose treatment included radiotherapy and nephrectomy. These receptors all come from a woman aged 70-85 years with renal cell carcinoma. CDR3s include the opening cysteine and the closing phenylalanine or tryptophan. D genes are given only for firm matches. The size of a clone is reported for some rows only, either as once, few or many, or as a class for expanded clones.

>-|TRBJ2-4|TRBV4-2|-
CASSQEPGGNIQYF
TGTGCCAGCAGCCAAGAACCAGGTGGGAACATTCAGTACTTC
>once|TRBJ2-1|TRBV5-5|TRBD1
CASSFWTGPYNEQFF
TGTGCCAGCAGCTTCTGGACAGGGCCCTACAATGAGCAGTTCTTC
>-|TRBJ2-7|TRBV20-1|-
CSASGFEQYF
TGCAGTGCTAGCGGGTTCGAGCAGTACTTC
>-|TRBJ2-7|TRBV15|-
CATSRDPGRIYEQYF
TGTGCCACCAGCAGAGACCCGGGGAGAATCTACGAGCAGTACTTC
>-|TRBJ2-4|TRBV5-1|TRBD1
CASSLGQGATKNIQYF
TGCGCCAGCAGCTTGGGACAGGGGGCAACCAAAAACATTCAGTACTTC
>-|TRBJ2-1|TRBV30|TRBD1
CAWSTQQGKRSYNEQFF
TGTGCCTGGAGTACTCAACAGGGGAAGAGAAGCTACAATGAGCAGTTCTTC
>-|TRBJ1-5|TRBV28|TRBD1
CASSSGQGPGNQPQHF
TGTGCCAGCAGTTCGGGACAGGGTCCGGGTAATCAGCCCCAGCATTTT
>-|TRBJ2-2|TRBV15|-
CATSRDRNPGELFF
TGTGCCACCAGCAGAGACAGGAACCCCGGGGAGCTGTTTTTT
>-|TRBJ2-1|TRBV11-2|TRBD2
CASTTISGGPTYNEQFF
TGTGCCAGCACCACCATATCGGGAGGCCCTACCTACAATGAGCAGTTCTTC
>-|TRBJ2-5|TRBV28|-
CASTSSGWETQYF
TGTGCCAGCACCTCTTCGGGATGGGAGACCCAGTACTTC
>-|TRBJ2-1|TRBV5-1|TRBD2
CASSKRTSGDNEQFF
TGCGCCAGCAGTAAACGGACTAGCGGGGATAATGAGCAGTTCTTC
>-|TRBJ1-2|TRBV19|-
CASSMEQIYGYTF
TGTGCCAGTAGTATGGAACAGATCTATGGCTACACCTTC
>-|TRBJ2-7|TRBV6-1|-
CASSEGRFLYEQYF
TGTGCCAGCAGTGAGGGGAGGTTTCTCTACGAGCAGTACTTC
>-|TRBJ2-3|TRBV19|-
CASSRTSSTDTQYF
TGTGCCAGTAGTAGGACGTCAAGCACAGATACGCAGTATTTT
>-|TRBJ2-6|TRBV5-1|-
CASSGRTGANVLTF
TGCGCCAGCAGCGGCCGAACTGGGGCCAACGTCCTGACTTTC
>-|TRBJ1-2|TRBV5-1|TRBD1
CASSLAGQGARGYTF
TGCGCCAGCAGCTTGGCGGGTCAGGGGGCGAGAGGCTACACCTTC
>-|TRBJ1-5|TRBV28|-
CASSLYQVGNQPQHF
TGTGCCAGCAGTTTGTACCAGGTAGGCAATCAGCCCCAGCATTTT
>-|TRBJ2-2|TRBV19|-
CASSQLVSNTGELFF
TGTGCCAGTAGTCAACTAGTGTCGAACACCGGGGAGCTGTTTTTT
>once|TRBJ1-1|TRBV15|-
CATSRDRAGLTEAFF
TGTGCCACCAGCAGAGATCGAGCGGGTCTCACTGAAGCTTTCTTT
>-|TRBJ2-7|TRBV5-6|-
CASSLRRQVDEQYF
TGTGCCAGCAGCTTGCGGCGTCAGGTCGACGAGCAGTACTTC
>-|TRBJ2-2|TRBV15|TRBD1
CATSRDRIGQGWTGELFF
TGTGCCACCAGCAGAGATCGAATTGGACAGGGGTGGACCGGGGAGCTGTTTTTT
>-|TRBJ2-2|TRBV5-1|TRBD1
CASSSTGVPGELFF
TGCGCCAGCAGCAGTACAGGGGTCCCCGGGGAGCTGTTTTTT
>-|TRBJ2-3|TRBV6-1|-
CASTRTDTQYF
TGTGCCAGCACTCGAACAGATACGCAGTATTTT
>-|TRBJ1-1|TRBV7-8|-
CASSLGGETEAFF
TGTGCCAGCAGCTTGGGGGGGGAAACTGAAGCTTTCTTT
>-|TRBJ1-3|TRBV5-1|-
CASSLAGENTIYF
TGCGCCAGCAGCTTGGCCGGGGAAAACACCATATATTTT
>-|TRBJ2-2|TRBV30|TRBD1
CAFNRGAVGELFF
TGTGCCTTTAACAGGGGGGCGGTCGGGGAGCTGTTTTTT
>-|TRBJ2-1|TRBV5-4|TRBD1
CASSSRDRDYNEQFF
TGTGCCAGCAGTTCCCGGGACAGGGATTACAATGAGCAGTTCTTC
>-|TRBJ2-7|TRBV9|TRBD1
CASNGQGEYEQYF
TGTGCCAGCAATGGACAGGGCGAATACGAGCAGTACTTC
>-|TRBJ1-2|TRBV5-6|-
CASSLVGGRDYGYTF
TGTGCCAGCAGCTTGGTGGGGGGCAGGGACTATGGCTACACCTTC
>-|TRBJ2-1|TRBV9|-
CASSVDGYNEQFF
TGTGCCAGCAGCGTAGACGGCTACAATGAGCAGTTCTTC
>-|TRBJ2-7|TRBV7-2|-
CASSLGTMGALGEQYF
TGTGCCAGCAGCTTAGGGACTATGGGGGCTTTGGGAGAGCAGTACTTC
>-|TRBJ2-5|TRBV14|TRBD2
CASSQDDRPGGQETQYF
TGTGCCAGCAGCCAAGACGATCGGCCCGGGGGGCAAGAGACCCAGTACTTC
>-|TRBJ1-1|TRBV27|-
CASSLGTGGTEAFF
TGTGCCAGCAGTTTGGGCACCGGGGGGACTGAAGCTTTCTTT
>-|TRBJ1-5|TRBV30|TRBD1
CAWSSGGNQPQHF
TGTGCCTGGAGTTCAGGGGGGAATCAGCCCCAGCATTTT
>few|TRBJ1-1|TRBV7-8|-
CASSLLNTMGTEAFF
TGTGCCAGCAGCTTACTGAACACCATGGGGACTGAAGCTTTCTTT
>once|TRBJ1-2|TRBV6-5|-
CASSALTGINYGYTF
TGTGCCAGCAGCGCGCTAACAGGGATTAACTATGGCTACACCTTC
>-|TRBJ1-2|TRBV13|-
CASSQKGTANYGYTF
TGTGCCAGCAGCCAAAAGGGGACTGCTAACTATGGCTACACCTTC
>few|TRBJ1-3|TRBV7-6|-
CASSLRGRFSGNTIYF
TGTGCCAGCAGCCTACGGGGGAGGTTCTCTGGAAACACCATATATTTT
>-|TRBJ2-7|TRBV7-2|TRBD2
CASRLAGGPEQYF
TGTGCCAGCAGACTAGCGGGGGGGCCCGAGCAGTACTTC
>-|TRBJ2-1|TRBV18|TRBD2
CASSPSRLAGYNEQFF
TGTGCCAGCTCACCCAGTCGACTAGCGGGCTACAATGAGCAGTTCTTC
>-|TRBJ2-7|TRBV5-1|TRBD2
CASSYTSGGAYEQYF
TGCGCCAGCAGCTACACTAGCGGGGGGGCCTACGAGCAGTACTTC